Given below is one TCR beta chain in context. The sample originates from a study of T cells in tumors after PD-1 blockade. About the study: Prior checkpoint blockade, systemic immunosuppressant use, or anti-cancer therapy within 4 weeks excluded patients. Peripheral blood samples averaged 36,536 unique clonotypes and 100,000 to 130,000 templates. Treatment was either pembrolizumab 200 mg every 3 weeks or cemiplimab 350 mg every 2 weeks.

Assay used: immunoSEQ multiplex PCR; TCRdb lists only in-frame clones, some missing. Here the sample spans around 25,000 clones, 80% to 85% being singletons. This CDR3 has 12 amino acids. CDR1 WNHNN and CDR2 SYGVQD come from the germline V gene (reference sequence). The V end lost 5 bases, the J end lost 6 bases, and 9 bases lay between the germline ends. The receptor comes from a human donor with basal cell carcinoma. The chain is built from TRBV10-1 and TRBJ2-3; no definite D call. The sample consisted of PBMCs, taken after anti-PD-1 treatment. CDR3 DNA: TGCGCCAGCAGTAATGGGCCGGATACGCAGTATTTT. Encoded protein: CASSNGPDTQYF.